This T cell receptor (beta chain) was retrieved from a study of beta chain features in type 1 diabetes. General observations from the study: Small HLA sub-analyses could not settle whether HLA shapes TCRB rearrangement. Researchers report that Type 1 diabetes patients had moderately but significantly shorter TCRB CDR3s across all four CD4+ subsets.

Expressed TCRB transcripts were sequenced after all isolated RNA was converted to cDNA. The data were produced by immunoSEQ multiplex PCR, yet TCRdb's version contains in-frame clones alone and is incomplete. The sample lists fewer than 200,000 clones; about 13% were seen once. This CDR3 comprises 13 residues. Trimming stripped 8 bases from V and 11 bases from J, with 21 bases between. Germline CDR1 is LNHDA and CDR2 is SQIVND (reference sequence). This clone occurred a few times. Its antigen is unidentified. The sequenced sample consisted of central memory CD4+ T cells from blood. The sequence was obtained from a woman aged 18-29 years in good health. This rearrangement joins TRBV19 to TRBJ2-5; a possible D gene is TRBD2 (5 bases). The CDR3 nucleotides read TGTGCCAGTTCTGCGCTTCGGGGTTCGGAGCAGTACTTC. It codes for CASSALRGSEQYF.